This T cell receptor (beta chain) was retrieved from a study of patients and donors after allogeneic stem cell transplantation. TCRdb ran MiXCR on the RT-PCR reads and lists one entry per CDR3 protein. The sample includes over 130,000 distinct CDR3 sequences, about 36% of them seen just once. The CDR3 runs 12 residues. Germline V lookup: CDR1 SGHDT, CDR2 YYEEEE. Trimming pared 1 base from V and 4 bases from J, leaving 5 bases between. The source of this sequence is a human donor who was either an allogeneic HSCT recipient or a stem cell or donor lymphocyte infusion donor (not recorded which). It is not recorded whose cells these are; they may come from a transplant donor. The genes are TRBV5-6 and TRBJ1-2; possibly TRBD1 for D (5 bases). Input material: blood, either unsorted or a sorted T cell fraction (not recorded which). The CDR3 coding sequence is TGTGCCAGCAGCTTGCAGGGCTATGGCTACACCTTC. It yields the protein CASSLQGYGYTF.